This section outlines one TCR beta chain sequence together with its context. The antigen is not known. Every contributor of samples was a Caucasian grown-up residing in Nashville, Tennessee. This specimen belongs to a study of shared clonotypes between healthy human individuals. The overall study: Three plates were used per donor for CD4 naive, three for CD4 memory, two for CD8 naive and one for CD8 memory.

The repertoire was sequenced with immunoSEQ multiplex PCR; TCRdb's copy has only in-frame clones and lacks some. The sample includes about 1 million clones, under 80% seen only once; the top ten take roughly 1.5%. Trimming cost V 2 bases and J 2 bases, with 9 bases left between them. The germline V gene encodes CDR1 MNHEY and CDR2 SVGAGI. The CDR3 contains 14 residues. The study's findings and limits: Sequencing depth was expected to affect clonotype sharing among donors. Naive CD4 clonotype sharing across several donors was approximately 5.2%.

Sequencing was done on a sample of memory CD4+ T cells sorted from blood. Subset denoted: CD45RA-negative fraction. J is TRBJ1-2 and V is TRBV6-5; possibly TRBD1 for D (5 bases). The clonotype comes from a man between 18 and 29 years old in good health. CDR3 bases: TGTGCCAGCAGTTACCACCGGGACAACTATGGCTACACCTTC. Its protein product is CASSYHRDNYGYTF.